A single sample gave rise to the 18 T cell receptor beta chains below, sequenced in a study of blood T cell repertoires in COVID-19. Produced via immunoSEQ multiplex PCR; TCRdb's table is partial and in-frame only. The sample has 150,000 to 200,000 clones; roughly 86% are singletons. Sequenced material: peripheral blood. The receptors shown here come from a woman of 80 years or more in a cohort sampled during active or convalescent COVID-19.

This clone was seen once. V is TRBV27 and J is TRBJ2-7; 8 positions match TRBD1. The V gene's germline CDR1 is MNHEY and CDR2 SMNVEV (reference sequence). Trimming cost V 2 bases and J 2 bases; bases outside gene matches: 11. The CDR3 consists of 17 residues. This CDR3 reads CASSLIGQGGSAYEQYF. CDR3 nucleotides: TGTGCCAGCAGTTTAATAGGACAGGGAGGTTCGGCCTACGAGCAGTACTTC.

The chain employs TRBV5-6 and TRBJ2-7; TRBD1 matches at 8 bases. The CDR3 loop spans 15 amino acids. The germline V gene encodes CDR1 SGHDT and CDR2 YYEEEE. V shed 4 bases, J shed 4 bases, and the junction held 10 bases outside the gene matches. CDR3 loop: CASSGTGPPFYEQYV. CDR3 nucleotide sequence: TGTGCCAGCAGCGGGACAGGTCCCCCCTTTTACGAGCAGTACGTC.

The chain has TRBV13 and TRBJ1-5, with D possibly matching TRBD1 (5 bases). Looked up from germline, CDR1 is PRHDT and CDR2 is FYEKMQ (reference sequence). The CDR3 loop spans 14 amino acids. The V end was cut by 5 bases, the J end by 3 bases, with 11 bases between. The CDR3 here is CASSQGLFNQPQHF. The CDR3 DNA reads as TGTGCCAGCAGCCAGGGACTGTTCAATCAGCCCCAGCATTTT.

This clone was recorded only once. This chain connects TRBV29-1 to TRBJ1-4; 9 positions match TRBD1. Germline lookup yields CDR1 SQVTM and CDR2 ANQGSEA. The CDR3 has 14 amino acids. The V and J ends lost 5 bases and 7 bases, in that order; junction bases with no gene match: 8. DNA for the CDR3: TGCAGCGTTCGTAACAGGGGGCCTAGTGAAAAACTGTTTTTT. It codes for CSVRNRGPSEKLFF.

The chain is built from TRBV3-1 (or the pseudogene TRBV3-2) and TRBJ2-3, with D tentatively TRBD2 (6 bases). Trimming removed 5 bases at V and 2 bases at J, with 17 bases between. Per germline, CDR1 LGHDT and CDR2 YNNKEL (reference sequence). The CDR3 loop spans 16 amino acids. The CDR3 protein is CASSARGGADTDTQYF. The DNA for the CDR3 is TGTGCCAGCAGCGCGAGGGGAGGAGCTGACACAGATACGCAGTATTTT.

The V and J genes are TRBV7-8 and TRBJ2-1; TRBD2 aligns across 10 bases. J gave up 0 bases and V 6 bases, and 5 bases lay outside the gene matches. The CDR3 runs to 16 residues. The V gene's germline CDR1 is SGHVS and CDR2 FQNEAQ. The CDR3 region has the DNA TGTGCCAGCAGTCGGACTAGCGGAGCCTCCTACAATGAGCAGTTCTTC. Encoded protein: CASSRTSGASYNEQFF.

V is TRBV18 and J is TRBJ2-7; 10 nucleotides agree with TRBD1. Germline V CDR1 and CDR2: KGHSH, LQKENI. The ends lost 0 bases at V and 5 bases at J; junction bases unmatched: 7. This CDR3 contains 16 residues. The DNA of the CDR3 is TGTGCCAGCTCACCACCGGGACAGGGGTTCATGAACGAGCAGTACTTC. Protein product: CASSPPGQGFMNEQYF.

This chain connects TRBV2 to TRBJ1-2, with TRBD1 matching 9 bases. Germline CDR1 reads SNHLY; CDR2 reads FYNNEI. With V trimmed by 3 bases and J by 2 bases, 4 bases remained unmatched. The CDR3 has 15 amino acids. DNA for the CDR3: TGTGCCAGCAGTGAGGGACAGGGAATCAACTATGGCTACACCTTC. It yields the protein CASSEGQGINYGYTF.

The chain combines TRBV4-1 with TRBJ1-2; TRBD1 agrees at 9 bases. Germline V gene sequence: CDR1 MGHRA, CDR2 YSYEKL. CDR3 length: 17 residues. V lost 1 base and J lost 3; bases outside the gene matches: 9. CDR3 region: CASSQAYTRDRDYGYTF. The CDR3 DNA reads TGCGCCAGCAGCCAAGCATACACCCGGGACAGGGACTATGGCTACACCTTC.

The CDR3 DNA sequence: TGTGCCAGCAGTCCCACAGAGAACACTGAAGCTTTCTTT. Translating it yields CASSPTENTEAFF. The chain employs TRBV3-1 (or the pseudogene TRBV3-2) and TRBJ1-1; D gene ambiguous. V was shortened by 6 bases and J by 1 base, with 9 bases between the two germline ends. Germline values: CDR1 LGHDT, CDR2 YNNKEL (reference sequence). This CDR3 spans 13 amino acids.

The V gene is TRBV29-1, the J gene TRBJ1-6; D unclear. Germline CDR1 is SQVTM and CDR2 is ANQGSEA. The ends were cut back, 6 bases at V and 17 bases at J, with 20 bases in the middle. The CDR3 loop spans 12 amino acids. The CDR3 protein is CSVSAGGKDFHF. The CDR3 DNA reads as TGCAGCGTGTCGGCGGGCGGGAAAGATTTCCACTTT.

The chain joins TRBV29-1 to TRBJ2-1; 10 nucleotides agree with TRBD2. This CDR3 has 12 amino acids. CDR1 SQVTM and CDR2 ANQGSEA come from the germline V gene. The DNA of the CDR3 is TGCGCAGGACTAGCGGCCTACAATGAGCAGTTCTTC. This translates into CAGLAAYNEQFF.

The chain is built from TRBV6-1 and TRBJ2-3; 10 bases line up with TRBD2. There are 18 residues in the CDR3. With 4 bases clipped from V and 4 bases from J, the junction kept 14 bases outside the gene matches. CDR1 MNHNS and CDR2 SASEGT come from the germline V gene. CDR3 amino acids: CASSVSGWVAGGPDTQYF. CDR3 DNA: TGTGCCAGCAGTGTATCGGGATGGGTAGCGGGAGGACCAGATACGCAGTATTTT.

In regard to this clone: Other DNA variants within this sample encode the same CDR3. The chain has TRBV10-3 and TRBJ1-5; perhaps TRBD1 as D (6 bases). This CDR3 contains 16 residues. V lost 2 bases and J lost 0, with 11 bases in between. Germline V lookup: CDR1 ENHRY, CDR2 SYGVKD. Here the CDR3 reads CAISEEGTHSNQPQHF. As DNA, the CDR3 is TGTGCCATCAGTGAGGAGGGGACACATAGCAATCAGCCCCAGCATTTT.

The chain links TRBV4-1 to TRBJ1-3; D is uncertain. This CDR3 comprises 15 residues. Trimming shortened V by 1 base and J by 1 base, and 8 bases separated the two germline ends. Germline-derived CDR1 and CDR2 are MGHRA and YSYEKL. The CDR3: CASSQGGLSGNTIYF. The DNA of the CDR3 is TGCGCCAGCAGCCAAGGCGGATTATCTGGAAACACCATATATTTT.

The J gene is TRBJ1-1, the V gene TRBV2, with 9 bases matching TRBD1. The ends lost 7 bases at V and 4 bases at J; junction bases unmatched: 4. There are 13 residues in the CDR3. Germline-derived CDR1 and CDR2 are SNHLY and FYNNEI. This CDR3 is CASKETGGTEAFF. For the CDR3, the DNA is TGTGCCAGCAAGGAGACAGGGGGCACTGAAGCTTTCTTT.

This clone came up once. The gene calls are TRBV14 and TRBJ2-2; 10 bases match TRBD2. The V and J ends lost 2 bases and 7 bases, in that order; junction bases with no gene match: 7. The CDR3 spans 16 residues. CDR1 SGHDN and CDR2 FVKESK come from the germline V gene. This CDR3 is CASSQFLAGVIGELFF. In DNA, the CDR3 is TGTGCCAGCAGCCAATTTCTAGCGGGAGTTATCGGGGAGCTGTTTTTT. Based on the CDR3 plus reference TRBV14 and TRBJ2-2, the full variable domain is EAGVTQFPSHSVIEKGQTVTLRCDPISGHDNLYWYRRVMGKEIKFLLHFVKESKQDESGMPNNRFLAERTGGTYSTLKVQPAELEDSGVYFCASSQFLAGVIGELFFGEGSRLTVL.

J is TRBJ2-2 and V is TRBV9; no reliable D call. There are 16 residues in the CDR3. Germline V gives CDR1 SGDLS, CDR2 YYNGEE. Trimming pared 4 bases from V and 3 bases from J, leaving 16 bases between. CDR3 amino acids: CASSPSTRADTGELFF. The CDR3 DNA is TGTGCCAGCAGCCCCTCAACTCGCGCTGACACCGGGGAGCTGTTTTTT.